The sample holds a few counts of the clone carrying this TCR beta chain. These data originate in a study of response to subunit inactivated influenza vaccine. TCRdb fed the RT-PCR reads into MiXCR, producing one record per CDR3 protein. In the table there are about 190,000 distinct CDR3 sequences, 14% of which are singletons. This sequence was found in a man aged 50 or older who received an inactivated influenza vaccine. The specimen comprised CD8+ T cells sorted from PBMCs, sampled 5 days after vaccination.

The CDR3 reads CASTGTSEGVTQYF. The CDR3 nucleotides are TGTGCCAGCACCGGGACTAGCGAGGGAGTTACGCAGTATTTT. V gene TRBV13 combines with J gene TRBJ2-3; TRBD2 matches at 10 bases. The germline gives CDR1 PRHDT, CDR2 FYEKMQ (reference sequence). The V and J ends lost 7 bases and 8 bases, in that order; junction bases with no gene match: 9. This CDR3 contains 14 residues.